The 31 T cell receptor beta chains below all came from one sample that was sequenced in a study of shared clonotypes between healthy human individuals (dated by TCRdb to 2018 to 2021). The library was obtained by the immunoSEQ multiplex PCR assay. TCRdb limited this immuneACCESS table to in-frame rearrangements with V and J called. A share of clones is missing; checked studies link under half to unresolved V genes, and the rest is unexplained. This sample lists around 650,000 clones; roughly 96% were detected once. The ten biggest clones cover about 0.12% of the sample. CD8 naive samples were obtained by positive selection for CCR7 among CD45RO-negative cells, yielding a CD45RA+CCR7+ population from which TemRA cells were excluded. The sample consisted of naive CD8+ T cells sorted from blood. The meaning of the sample's cell subset or site label: CD45RA+CCR7+. All receptors derive from a woman aged 25-40 years in good health.

V and J are TRBV27 and TRBJ2-7; 7 bases are a match to TRBD2. J was trimmed by 8 bases and V by 5 bases; bases with no gene match: 9. Germline CDR1 and CDR2: MNHEY and SMNVEV (reference sequence). The CDR3 extends over 13 amino acids. The CDR3 DNA sequence: TGTGCCAGCAGTAACCCGGGACTACAGAAGCAGTACTTC. This translates into CASSNPGLQKQYF.

This clone was detected only once. The rearrangement joins TRBV29-1 to TRBJ1-2; D is unclear. CDR3 length equals 13 residues. Deletions cut 3 bases from V and 6 bases from J, with 14 bases between. The germline V gene has CDR1 SQVTM and CDR2 ANQGSEA. CDR3 sequence: CSVDAGPANGYTF. In DNA, the CDR3 is TGCAGCGTTGACGCAGGACCGGCTAATGGCTACACCTTC.

The chain employs TRBV28 and TRBJ2-2; D call uncertain. The V end lost 6 bases, the J end lost 0 bases, and 8 bases lay between the germline ends. The CDR3 covers 14 residues. Germline CDR1 MDHEN, CDR2 SYDVKM. In DNA form, the CDR3 reads TGTGCCAGCAGCCGATCCGCGAACACCGGGGAGCTGTTTTTT. This translates into CASSRSANTGELFF.

The chain has TRBV5-4 and TRBJ1-1; D call uncertain. This CDR3 comprises 15 residues. Per germline, CDR1 SGHNT and CDR2 YYREEE (reference sequence). The germline V and J ends were trimmed by 2 bases and 1 base, with 12 bases remaining between them. The DNA of the CDR3 is TGTGCCAGCAGCTTCCCTAACGGACGGAACACTGAAGCTTTCTTT. As protein: CASSFPNGRNTEAFF.

The V and J genes are TRBV7-9 and TRBJ2-1; no clear D gene. The germline gives CDR1 SEHNR, CDR2 FQNEAQ (reference sequence). The V end lost 5 bases, the J end lost 7 bases, and 21 bases lay between the germline ends. CDR3 size: 16 residues. In DNA, the CDR3 is TGTGCCAGCAGCCACCCATCTGCTTTTGGACGGAATGAGCAGTTCTTC. This sequence encodes CASSHPSAFGRNEQFF.

The chain recombines TRBV19 with TRBJ1-5; D unresolved. The CDR3 length is 14 residues. The germline gives CDR1 LNHDA, CDR2 SQIVND (reference sequence). Trimming stripped 5 bases from V and 5 bases from J, with 13 bases between. As DNA, the CDR3 is TGTGCCAGTAGTCCTGGGGTTGGTTATCAGCCCCAGCATTTT. As protein: CASSPGVGYQPQHF.

This sequence joins TRBV19 and TRBJ2-1, with 9 bases fitting TRBD1. Germline V gene lookup returns CDR1 LNHDA and CDR2 SQIVND (reference sequence). The CDR3 length is 15 residues. The junction had 6 bases not matched to a gene; V was cut back by 5 bases and J by 4 bases. The CDR3 protein is CASSPGTGIYNEQFF. The CDR3 bases are TGTGCCAGTAGTCCCGGGACAGGGATATACAATGAGCAGTTCTTC. The whole variable domain, remainder taken from reference TRBV19 and TRBJ2-1, is DGGITQSPKYLFRKEGQNVTLSCEQNLNHDAMYWYRQDPGQGLRLIYYSQIVNDFQKGDIAEGYSVSREKKESFPLTVTSAQKNPTAFYLCASSPGTGIYNEQFFGPGTRLTVL.

V usage is TRBV9 and J usage is TRBJ2-1; TRBD2 matches 12 bases. The CDR3 is 14 amino acids. The ends lost 3 bases at V and 8 bases at J; junction bases unmatched: 3. The V gene's germline CDR1 is SGDLS and CDR2 YYNGEE. This chain's CDR3 is CASSAGLAGYEQFF. DNA of the CDR3: TGTGCCAGCAGCGCGGGACTAGCGGGTTATGAGCAGTTCTTC.

This chain links TRBV30 with TRBJ2-1; D is ambiguous. The CDR3 sequence is 12 residues long. From germline, CDR1 is GTSNPN and CDR2 SVGIG (reference sequence). V shed 1 base and J shed 7 bases, with 8 bases lying between them. CDR3 residues: CAWSEGQNEQFF. The CDR3, as DNA: TGTGCCTGGAGTGAAGGGCAGAATGAGCAGTTCTTC.

The V gene is TRBV28, the J gene TRBJ2-7; 9 nucleotides agree with TRBD2. Germline lookup yields CDR1 MDHEN and CDR2 SYDVKM. CDR3 length equals 14 residues. V gave up 7 bases and J gave up 3 bases; unmatched junction bases: 7. CDR3 sequence: CASTSLAGIYEQYF. In DNA form, the CDR3 reads TGTGCCAGCACCTCTCTAGCGGGGATCTACGAGCAGTACTTC.

The chain recombines TRBV27 with TRBJ2-5, with D possibly being TRBD1 (6 bases). The tail of the sequence fits TRBJ2-7 better, so the J call may be wrong. CDR3 size: 14 residues. Germline loops: CDR1 MNHEY, CDR2 SMNVEV (reference sequence). The CDR3 region has the DNA TGTGCCAGCAGTTCGTGGGACAACTCCTACGAGCAGTACTTC. It codes for CASSSWDNSYEQYF.

The chain uses TRBV27 and TRBJ2-4; the match to TRBD1 covers 7 bases. Germline V lookup: CDR1 MNHEY, CDR2 SMNVEV (reference sequence). V lost 6 bases and J lost 0; bases outside the gene matches: 8. The CDR3 spans 16 residues. For the CDR3, the DNA is TGTGCCAGCAGCCTGACAGGGACCTTAGCCAAAAACATTCAGTACTTC. It translates to CASSLTGTLAKNIQYF.

The chain employs TRBV19 and TRBJ2-5; 7 bases map to TRBD1. Germline V gene data show CDR1 as LNHDA and CDR2 as SQIVND (reference sequence). Trimming cost V 1 base and J 5 bases; bases outside gene matches: 13. This CDR3 spans 17 amino acids. CDR3 coding DNA: TGTGCCAGTAGTATAGTGCTCGAGGCAGGGGGATCGGAGACCCAGTACTTC. This translates into CASSIVLEAGGSETQYF.

The V gene is TRBV12-5, the J gene TRBJ2-1; D perhaps matches TRBD2 (6 bases). This CDR3 is 16 amino acids long. Germline V gives CDR1 LGHNT, CDR2 FRNRAP. V lost 7 bases and J lost 4, with 20 bases in between. The CDR3 DNA reads TGTGCTAGTGCCATGGTGCAGGGAGGACTGTACAATGAGCAGTTCTTC. Translating gives CASAMVQGGLYNEQFF.

The genes are TRBV10-2 and TRBJ2-1, with no clear D. CDR3 size: 14 residues. Germline assignment: CDR1 WSHSY and CDR2 SAAADI. The V and J ends lost 0 bases and 6 bases respectively, with 9 bases between them. The DNA for the CDR3 is TGCGCCAGCAGTGAGTCGGGCCGTCTCAATGAGCAGTTCTTC. Residues: CASSESGRLNEQFF.

This chain joins TRBV7-6 and TRBJ2-5; 11 bases align to TRBD2. The ends lost 5 bases at V and 5 bases at J; junction bases unmatched: 10. The CDR3 spans 16 residues. CDR1 and CDR2 (germline): SGHVS, FNYEAQ. The CDR3 region is CASSTLAGGFVETQYF. The CDR3 nucleotides are TGTGCCAGCAGCACCCTAGCGGGAGGATTTGTGGAGACCCAGTACTTC.

The genes are TRBV7-2 and TRBJ2-7; 7 positions match TRBD1. V lost 5 bases and J lost 2; bases outside the gene matches: 15. This CDR3 contains 17 residues. Germline V gene data show CDR1 as SGHTA and CDR2 as FQGNSA. CDR3 in DNA: TGTGCCAGCAGCCATCCCTACACAGGGGCCAAGCCCTACGAGCAGTACTTC. Protein: CASSHPYTGAKPYEQYF. Looking up the rest from reference TRBV7-2 and TRBJ2-7 gives the full variable domain: GAGVSQSPSNKVTEKGKDVELRCDPISGHTALYWYRQSLGQGLEFLIYFQGNSAPDKSGLPSDRFSAERTGGSVSTLTIQRTQQEDSAVYLCASSHPYTGAKPYEQYFGPGTRLTVT.

V gene TRBV2 combines with J gene TRBJ2-1; TRBD2 matches at 10 bases. The CDR3 is 16 amino acids. Germline V gene sequence: CDR1 SNHLY, CDR2 FYNNEI. Trimming took 2 bases from V and 7 from J; bases not matched to a gene: 8. In DNA form, the CDR3 reads TGTGCCAGCAGTGAATATTTGGGACTAGCGAGTAATGAGCAGTTCTTC. Translated: CASSEYLGLASNEQFF. Combining the CDR3 with reference TRBV2 and TRBJ2-1 gives the whole variable domain EPEVTQTPSHQVTQMGQEVILRCVPISNHLYFYWYRQILGQKVEFLVSFYNNEISEKSEIFDDQFSVERPDGSNFTLKIRSTKLEDSAMYFCASSEYLGLASNEQFFGPGTRLTVL.

The V and J genes are TRBV19 and TRBJ2-5; D is perhaps TRBD2 (5 bases). The assigned J gene may be wrong: the sequence end matches TRBJ2-7 better. CDR1 is LNHDA and CDR2 is SQIVND in the germline V gene (reference sequence). The CDR3 covers 13 residues. This chain's CDR3 is CASSGRVSYEQYF. Written as DNA, the CDR3 is TGTGCCAGTAGTGGGCGGGTCTCCTACGAGCAGTACTTC.

This chain connects TRBV28 to TRBJ2-6; D unresolved. CDR1 MDHEN and CDR2 SYDVKM come from the germline V gene. Trimming cost V 6 bases and J 0 bases, with 6 bases left between them. This CDR3 has 14 amino acids. CDR3 loop: CASSKSSGANVLTF. DNA of the CDR3: TGTGCCAGCAGCAAAAGCTCTGGGGCCAACGTCCTGACTTTC.

Turning to this clone: The sample has other DNA sequences that encode this CDR3 too. This sequence joins TRBV28 and TRBJ2-1, with D perhaps matching TRBD2 (5 bases). Trimming removed 3 bases from V and 0 bases from J, with 9 bases in between. CDR1 and CDR2 (germline): MDHEN, SYDVKM. There are 15 residues in the CDR3. CDR3 region: CASSFRDSSYNEQFF. CDR3 nucleotides: TGTGCCAGCAGTTTTCGGGATAGCTCCTACAATGAGCAGTTCTTC. Supplemented by reference TRBV28 and TRBJ2-1, the full variable domain reads DVKVTQSSRYLVKRTGEKVFLECVQDMDHENMFWYRQDPGLGLRLIYFSYDVKMKEKGDIPEGYSVSREKKERFSLILESASTNQTSMYLCASSFRDSSYNEQFFGPGTRLTVL.

The chain is built from TRBV7-8 and TRBJ1-5; no definite D call. The germline CDR1 and CDR2 sequences are SGHVS and FQNEAQ. V was clipped by 4 bases and J by 0 bases, with 10 bases between them. The length of the CDR3 is 15 residues. The CDR3 DNA reads as TGTGCCAGCAGCTCCCGTGGCTATAGCAATCAGCCCCAGCATTTT. It specifies CASSSRGYSNQPQHF.

V gene TRBV5-1 combines with J gene TRBJ1-1; TRBD1 matches at 8 bases. The CDR3 has 13 amino acids. J was trimmed by 8 bases and V by 5 bases; bases with no gene match: 8. Germline loops: CDR1 SGHRS, CDR2 YFSETQ. The CDR3 region has the DNA TGCGCCAGCAGTTTTAGGACAGGGCAAGAAGCTTTCTTT. Translated: CASSFRTGQEAFF.

This rearrangement joins TRBV4-2 to TRBJ2-7, with TRBD1 matching 10 bases. CDR3 length: 17 amino acids. CDR1 LGHNA and CDR2 YNFKEQ come from the germline V gene. Trimming cost V 3 bases and J 2 bases; bases outside gene matches: 10. CDR3 sequence (DNA): TGTGCCAGCAGCCAGTCCTATGCCGGGACAGGGGCCTACGAGCAGTACTTC. It specifies CASSQSYAGTGAYEQYF.

This chain uses TRBV5-6 with TRBJ2-7; 9 bases align to TRBD2. CDR3 length: 15 residues. Trimming cost V 2 bases and J 4 bases; bases outside gene matches: 7. The germline V gene encodes CDR1 SGHDT and CDR2 YYEEEE. As DNA, the CDR3 is TGTGCCAGCAGCTTAACTAGCGGGCGTGTGTACGAGCAGTACTTC. Translating gives CASSLTSGRVYEQYF.

V usage is TRBV11-2 and J usage is TRBJ1-4; possibly TRBD1 for D (6 bases). CDR1 and CDR2 from the germline V gene are SGHAT and FQNNGV. V was clipped by 1 base and J by 3 bases, with 12 bases between them. The CDR3 spans 16 residues. The CDR3 sequence: CASSLGTGMANEKLFF. The CDR3 DNA reads as TGTGCCAGCAGCTTAGGCACAGGGATGGCTAATGAAAAACTGTTTTTT.

The chain links TRBV5-1 to TRBJ2-1; 8 bases map to TRBD2. The ends lost 3 bases at V and 7 bases at J; junction bases unmatched: 15. The CDR3 length is 17 residues. Germline CDR1 and CDR2: SGHRS and YFSETQ. The CDR3 sequence: CASSSIGLAGIRNEQFF. Here the CDR3 DNA reads TGCGCCAGCAGCTCGATTGGGTTAGCGGGAATCAGGAATGAGCAGTTCTTC.

V and J are TRBV4-2 and TRBJ1-4; 10 bases line up with TRBD1. The CDR3 sequence is 16 residues long. Germline V CDR1 and CDR2: LGHNA, YNFKEQ. Trimming at V came to 2 bases and at J to 7 bases, leaving 7 bases not matched to a gene. The CDR3 region is CASSQSTGGESEKLFF. Here the CDR3 DNA reads TGTGCCAGCAGCCAATCGACAGGGGGCGAGAGTGAAAAACTGTTTTTT.

V is TRBV6-1 and J is TRBJ1-5, with TRBD1 as a possible D gene (6 bases). The V and J ends lost 5 bases and 0 bases respectively, with 11 bases between them. There are 15 residues in the CDR3. Germline CDR1 is MNHNS and CDR2 is SASEGT. CDR3 loop: CASSWTVSSNQPQHF. CDR3 nucleotide sequence: TGTGCCAGCAGTTGGACAGTCTCTAGCAATCAGCCCCAGCATTTT.

The genes are TRBV27 and TRBJ1-1, with unresolved D. This CDR3 spans 13 amino acids. Trimming shortened V by 6 bases and J by 0 bases, and 8 bases separated the two germline ends. Per germline, CDR1 MNHEY and CDR2 SMNVEV (reference sequence). Here the CDR3 DNA reads TGTGCCAGCAGGAGGCTCATGAACACTGAAGCTTTCTTT. Translating gives CASRRLMNTEAFF.

V and J are TRBV10-1 and TRBJ2-1; TRBD1 aligns across 7 bases. The germline V gene has CDR1 WNHNN and CDR2 SYGVQD (reference sequence). The V gene end was trimmed by 3 bases and the J gene end by 6 bases; junction bases not matched to a gene: 2. The CDR3 has 13 residues. The CDR3 nucleotides are TGCGCCAGCAGTGATGGGACAGCCAATGAGCAGTTCTTC. Amino acid sequence: CASSDGTANEQFF.